The 5 T cell receptor beta chains below come from one sample, sequenced in a study of cytomegalovirus exposure and HLA in healthy donors. Primers included in the PCR were 60 Vbeta and 13 Jbeta primers. Measured with immunoSEQ multiplex PCR; TCRdb has only the in-frame clones, and not every one. Among about 130,000 clones, under 20% were seen once, and the ten largest hold roughly 3%. Sequencing used PBMCs. Receptors were obtained from a female donor in good health and CMV-seropositive.

The table lists this clone with a few counts. A junction boundary mismatches the germline segment, possibly from a read error. This sequence joins TRBV5-4 and TRBJ1-1; D gene ambiguous. The CDR3 loop spans 12 amino acids. CDR1 and CDR2 (germline): SGHNT, YYREEE (reference sequence). The CDR3, as DNA: TGTGCCAGCAGCGTGGGGTACACAGAAGCTTTCTTT. Protein sequence: CASSVGYTEAFF. Variable domain in full (rest from reference TRBV5-4 and TRBJ1-1): ETGVTQSPTHLIKTRGQQVTLRCSSQSGHNTVSWYQQALGQGPQFIFQYYREEENGRGNFPPRFSGLQFPNYSSELNVNALELDDSALYLCASSVGYTEAFFGQGTRLTVV.

A few counts support this clone. V and J are TRBV10-1 and TRBJ2-1, with TRBD2 matching over 11 bases. V was clipped by 3 bases and J by 0 bases; unmatched bases: 10. The CDR3 consists of 19 residues. Germline CDR1 WNHNN, CDR2 SYGVQD (reference sequence). The CDR3 sequence: CASSEGLAGTDSSYNEQFF. CDR3 coding DNA: TGCGCCAGCAGTGAAGGACTAGCGGGCACTGATAGCTCCTACAATGAGCAGTTCTTC.

The chain employs TRBV19 and TRBJ2-5; no clear D gene. CDR3 length equals 13 residues. V lost 3 bases, J lost 5 bases, and 10 bases lay in between. Germline values: CDR1 LNHDA, CDR2 SQIVND (reference sequence). CDR3 DNA sequence: TGTGCCAGTAGTATTGGCGGTGGGGAGACCCAGTACTTC. It yields the protein CASSIGGGETQYF.

J is TRBJ2-3 and V is TRBV11-3; perhaps TRBD2 as D (5 bases). The CDR3 extends over 18 amino acids. The germline gives CDR1 SGHNT, CDR2 YENEEA. Between the trimmed V and J ends, which lost 3 bases and 3 bases, there was a span of 22 bases. The CDR3: CASSLNVRVPPLTDTQYF. CDR3 nucleotides: TGTGCCAGCAGCTTGAATGTGAGGGTTCCCCCTTTGACAGATACGCAGTATTTT.

This clone was observed a handful of times. This sample also contains other DNA sequences that code for the same CDR3. This rearrangement joins TRBV6-1 to TRBJ1-1; a possible D gene is TRBD1 (5 bases). Germline CDR1 and CDR2: MNHNS and SASEGT. Trimming pared 6 bases from V and 5 bases from J, leaving 13 bases between. This CDR3 region has 13 residues. The CDR3 sequence: CASRGLLGTEAFF. The CDR3 coding sequence is TGTGCCAGCAGGGGACTATTGGGAACTGAAGCTTTCTTT.